These 18 T cell receptor beta chains were sequenced from one sample in a study of glioma-infiltrating T cells. Amplification of TCR alpha and beta CDR3 regions from RNA used iRepertoire nested multiplex PCR. TCRdb re-called the multiplex PCR reads with MiXCR, one entry per CDR3 protein. The top ten hold roughly 37% of the sample, which has over 100,000 distinct CDR3 sequences, about 25% seen once. The sample taken for sequencing was glioma tissue, nonneoplastic brain tissue, or PBMCs (not recorded which). The source of these receptors is a human donor with low-grade glioma or glioblastoma, undergoing nonglioma brain surgery, or in good health (not recorded which).

V is TRBV7-2 and J is TRBJ2-7, with D perhaps TRBD1 or TRBD2 (6 bases each). The CDR3 length is 14 residues. With 1 base removed from V and 4 bases from J, the gap between germline ends came to 11 bases. CDR1 is SGHTA, CDR2 FQGNSA, per germline. CDR3 loop: CASSLGGAPYEQYF. The CDR3 nucleotides are TGTGCCAGCAGCTTAGGGGGGGCCCCATACGAGCAGTACTTC.

This clonotype occurred many times. The chain is built from TRBV6-1 and TRBJ2-1; D ambiguous. The CDR3 loop spans 15 amino acids. Trimming shortened V by 5 bases and J by 1 base, and 12 bases separated the two germline ends. Germline CDR1 MNHNS, CDR2 SASEGT. The CDR3 coding sequence is TGTGCCAGCAGTTATGTAAGGGTTTCCTACAATGAGCAGTTCTTC. Protein sequence: CASSYVRVSYNEQFF.

The chain's CDR3 is CASGTNTPGLAGSYEQYF. CDR3 nucleotides: TGTGCTAGTGGCACTAACACCCCGGGACTAGCGGGATCATACGAGCAGTACTTC. The V gene is TRBV12-5, the J gene TRBJ2-7, with TRBD2 matching 13 bases. Germline assignment: CDR1 LGHNT and CDR2 FRNRAP. This CDR3 is built from 18 residues. The trim removed 6 bases at V and 4 bases at J, leaving 15 bases unmatched.

In this sample, this clonotype turned up many times. The chain recombines TRBV24-1 with TRBJ2-1, with D unclear. This CDR3 is 15 amino acids long. From germline, CDR1 is KGHDR and CDR2 SFDVKD. Trimming stripped 1 base from V and 3 bases from J, with 9 bases between. The CDR3 spells CATSDFAGNYNEQFF. CDR3 DNA sequence: TGTGCCACCAGTGATTTTGCAGGAAACTACAATGAGCAGTTCTTC.

V gene TRBV6-5 combines with J gene TRBJ2-3; unclear D gene. Germline V gene lookup returns CDR1 MNHEY and CDR2 SVGAGI. With 1 base removed from V and 4 bases from J, the gap between germline ends came to 9 bases. The CDR3 sequence is 14 residues long. In DNA, the CDR3 is TGTGCCAGCAGTTACTTTAAGGGCCCAGATACGCAGTATTTT. Amino acids: CASSYFKGPDTQYF.

Concerning this clonotype: A read error may be the cause here, since a much bigger clone is one base away. This sequence joins TRBV7-9 and TRBJ1-1, with D perhaps TRBD1 (5 bases). Trimming shortened V by 1 base and J by 3 bases, and 12 bases separated the two germline ends. There are 15 residues in the CDR3. CDR1 SEHNR and CDR2 FQNEAQ come from the germline V gene (reference sequence). The CDR3 DNA follows: TGTGCCAGCAGCTTAGTGACAGCTGTGCACACTGAAGCTTTCTTT. It codes for CASSLVTAVHTEAFF.

V and J are TRBV29-1 and TRBJ2-7; the match to TRBD1 covers 7 bases. This CDR3 has 12 residues. Germline CDR1 SQVTM, CDR2 ANQGSEA. Trimming removed 4 bases from V and 3 bases from J; junction bases left unmatched: 3. The CDR3 DNA reads TGCAGCGTTGCACGACAGGGCTACGAGCAGTACTTC. Translating gives CSVARQGYEQYF.

Many counts were recorded for this clonotype. This chain links TRBV12-3 or TRBV12-4 with TRBJ1-1, with a possible D match to TRBD1 (6 bases). V was cut by 6 bases and J by 4 bases, with 12 bases left in between. The CDR3 length is 13 residues. The CDR3 protein is CASRPQGTTEAFF. CDR3 sequence (DNA): TGTGCCAGCAGGCCCCAGGGGACCACTGAAGCTTTCTTT.

This clonotype was seen many times. The chain is built from TRBV7-2 and TRBJ2-7; 8 nucleotides line up with TRBD2. Germline lookup yields CDR1 SGHTA and CDR2 FQGNSA. The CDR3 is 15 amino acids. Germline trimming cut 2 bases from V and 3 bases from J; bases unmatched to any gene: 6. The CDR3 DNA follows: TGTGCCAGCAGCTTACCGGGACTAGTTAACTACGAGCAGTACTTC. This sequence encodes CASSLPGLVNYEQYF.

The chain combines TRBV6-1 with TRBJ1-1, with TRBD1 identical over 7 bases. Germline assignment: CDR1 MNHNS and CDR2 SASEGT. The CDR3 consists of 12 residues. The J segment lost 8 bases and the V segment lost 6 bases, leaving 6 bases of the junction unmatched. DNA of the CDR3: TGTGCCAGCAGCAGGCAGGGGGGCGAAGCTTTCTTT. It specifies CASSRQGGEAFF.

As regards this clonotype: This may be a read error: a much more frequent sequence differs by one nucleotide. The rearrangement links TRBV12-3 or TRBV12-4 to TRBJ1-5; D unclear. With 7 bases removed from V and 5 bases from J, the gap between germline ends came to 15 bases. The CDR3 extends over 14 amino acids. CDR3 sequence reads: CASTRTFSDQPQHF. CDR3 sequence (DNA): TGTGCCAGCACCAGGACGTTCAGCGATCAGCCCCAGCATTTT.

This clonotype was recorded many times. This rearrangement joins TRBV5-1 to TRBJ1-2; 9 bases align to TRBD1. This CDR3 spans 13 amino acids. After removal of 4 bases from V and 8 bases from J, the junction contained 6 bases not matched to a gene. Per germline, CDR1 SGHRS and CDR2 YFSETQ. DNA of the CDR3: TGCGCCAGCAGCATACAGGGGGCGCGAGGCTACACCTTC. This gives the protein CASSIQGARGYTF.

This clonotype was detected many times. The chain has TRBV20-1 and TRBJ2-7; 10 bases are shared with TRBD1. Unmatched junction bases numbered 3, after V lost 2 bases and J lost 5 bases. Germline V CDR1 and CDR2: DFQATT, SNEGSKA (reference sequence). The CDR3 extends over 13 amino acids. In nucleotides, the CDR3 is TGCAGTGCTAGATGGGGACAGGGGCACGAGCAGTACTTC. Translating gives CSARWGQGHEQYF.

The chain uses TRBV10-3 and TRBJ2-5, with 8 bases that match TRBD1. CDR1 is ENHRY and CDR2 is SYGVKD in the germline V gene. J was trimmed by 1 base and V by 6 bases; bases with no gene match: 1. The CDR3 has 13 residues. CDR3 DNA: TGTGCCATCAGAGGACAGGGCCAAGAGACCCAGTACTTC. Translated, it gives CAIRGQGQETQYF.

This clonotype occurred many times. The rearrangement joins TRBV7-2 to TRBJ2-2, with D tentatively TRBD1 (6 bases). Looked up from germline, CDR1 is SGHTA and CDR2 is FQGNSA. Trimming stripped 4 bases from V and 5 bases from J, with 8 bases between. The CDR3 has 13 amino acids. CDR3 in amino acids: CASSYRETGELFF. The DNA for the CDR3 is TGTGCCAGCAGCTACAGGGAAACCGGGGAGCTGTTTTTT.

With respect to this clonotype: Its ends do not fully match the called genes, so a read error is possible. This chain connects TRBV6-2 or TRBV6-3 to TRBJ1-1; D is undetermined. This CDR3 has 13 residues. The V gene's germline CDR1 is MNHEY and CDR2 SVGEGT. The CDR3 reads CASTQESAAEDFF. CDR3 coding DNA: TGTGCCAGCACCCAGGAGTCGGCTGCTGAAGATTTCTTT.

V is TRBV5-1 and J is TRBJ2-5; D possibly corresponds to TRBD1 (5 bases). The CDR3 has 14 residues. The V end was cut by 0 bases, the J end by 5 bases, with 11 bases between. Germline CDR1 is SGHRS and CDR2 is YFSETQ. The CDR3 DNA sequence: TGCGCCAGCAGCTTGGAAACAGGCCGGGAGACCCAGTACTTC. Protein: CASSLETGRETQYF.

As for this clonotype: Being one base from a much bigger clone, this may be a read error. The genes are TRBV27 and TRBJ2-4; a possible D gene is TRBD1 (6 bases). The CDR3 spans 15 residues. Germline values: CDR1 MNHEY, CDR2 SMNVEV (reference sequence). CDR3 in DNA: TGTGCCGGCAGTTATGGGACAAAGGCGAAAAACATTCAGTACTTC. It is translated as CAGSYGTKAKNIQYF.